This T cell receptor beta chain was found in a study of shared T cell receptors in the human thymus. Germline V gives CDR1 SEHNR, CDR2 FQNEAQ (reference sequence). This CDR3 has 13 amino acids. Unmatched junction bases numbered 0, after V lost 5 bases and J lost 4 bases. Profiling relied on immunoSEQ multiplex PCR, and the TCRdb table lists in-frame clones only, not all of them. This sample has about 500,000 clones, with more than 75% found just once. This clone was seen only a few times. A further study also used this sample, focusing on human thymus T cells. That publication notes: Thymic and blood repertoires seemed to show skewed V and J gene use.

The chain couples TRBV7-9 to TRBJ2-5, with TRBD1 matching 11 bases. Sequenced sample: thymocytes. The sequence was obtained from a boy younger than two with a congenital heart defect. The CDR3 region has the DNA TGTGCCAGCAGCGGACAGGGGGCAGAGACCCAGTACTTC. It yields the protein CASSGQGAETQYF.